Reported below is one T cell receptor (beta chain). What it binds is not known. The PCR used 60 Vbeta and 13 Jbeta primers. TCRdb keeps only in-frame clones here, not all; method: immunoSEQ multiplex PCR. The sample shows around 160,000 clones, roughly 80% of them seen only once. Germline assignment: CDR1 LGHNA and CDR2 YSLEER. Trimming removed 0 bases from V and 4 bases from J, with 12 bases in between. The CDR3 loop spans 15 amino acids. The sample is drawn from a study of cytomegalovirus exposure and HLA in healthy donors. Study conclusions and caveats: Researchers catalogued under 200 TCR beta chains as cytomegalovirus-associated.

The J gene is TRBJ1-2, the V gene TRBV4-3, with D possibly TRBD1 on 6 matching bases. Sequencing was performed on PBMCs. This sequence was found in a male donor in good health and CMV-seropositive. The DNA for the CDR3 is TGCGCCAGCAGCCAAGAGCCCAGGGGTGGCTATGGCTACACCTTC. Protein sequence: CASSQEPRGGYGYTF.